Below, 29 T cell receptor beta chains from the same sample are listed, as sequenced in a study of T cells in Graves' hyperthyroidism and ophthalmopathy. The investigators amplified TCR beta CDR3 regions from RNA transcripts. The study used the HTBI primer set for a first-round RT-PCR of the TCR CDR3. TCRdb re-called the multiplex PCR reads through MiXCR, storing one row per CDR3 protein. The table has around 610,000 distinct CDR3 sequences, over 12% seen once. Sequenced input: blood. Receptors were obtained from a woman aged 40 to 50 with Graves' ophthalmopathy.

This clonotype was recorded many times. J is TRBJ1-2 and V is TRBV27; D is unclear. The V end was cut by 0 bases, the J end by 0 bases, with 5 bases between. Per germline, CDR1 MNHEY and CDR2 SMNVEV (reference sequence). There are 14 residues in the CDR3. The CDR3 sequence is CASSLSGANYGYTF. Here the CDR3 DNA reads TGTGCCAGCAGTTTATCTGGAGCTAACTATGGCTACACCTTC.

There are many counts of this clonotype. This rearrangement joins TRBV6-2 or TRBV6-3 to TRBJ1-2; 9 nucleotides agree with TRBD1. The CDR3 extends over 14 amino acids. With V trimmed by 2 bases and J by 7 bases, 5 bases remained unmatched. CDR1 is MNHEY, CDR2 SVGEGT, per germline. The CDR3 nucleotides read TGTGCCAGCAGTTACCCGGACAGGGGCTCTGGCTACACCTTC. It translates to CASSYPDRGSGYTF.

In its sample, this clonotype was seen a few times. This may be a read error: a much more frequent sequence differs by one nucleotide. The rearrangement joins TRBV6-2 or TRBV6-3 to TRBJ2-7; 7 positions agree with TRBD2. Looked up from germline, CDR1 is MNHEY and CDR2 is SVGEGT. This CDR3 is 13 amino acids long. V lost 9 bases and J lost 3; bases outside the gene matches: 8. The CDR3 spells CASSSGTIYEQYF. The CDR3 DNA sequence: TGTGCCAGTTCAAGCGGGACCATCTACGAGCAGTACTTC.

This clonotype was picked up many times. The chain has TRBV12-3 or TRBV12-4 and TRBJ1-3; 11 positions match TRBD1. V lost 6 bases to trimming and J lost 0 bases; unmatched junction nucleotides: 4. This CDR3 is built from 16 residues. The CDR3: CASSRGTGGSGNTIYF. CDR3 nucleotide sequence: TGTGCCAGCAGCCGTGGGACAGGGGGCTCTGGAAACACCATATATTTT.

Many counts were recorded for this clonotype. The chain employs TRBV29-1 and TRBJ2-7, with a possible D match to TRBD1 (6 bases). Looked up from germline, CDR1 is SQVTM and CDR2 is ANQGSEA. V lost 5 bases and J 6 bases, leaving 11 bases between the germline ends. This CDR3 contains 11 residues. This chain's CDR3 is CSVTGYSEQYF. Written as DNA, the CDR3 is TGCAGCGTTACAGGGTATAGCGAGCAGTACTTC.

This clonotype was detected ten times or more. The DNA of the CDR3 is TGTGCCATCAGTGAGGCCGGGACAGGAGAGACCCAGTACTTC. It is translated as CAISEAGTGETQYF. V is TRBV10-3 and J is TRBJ2-5; 8 bases agree with TRBD1. Germline CDR1 reads ENHRY; CDR2 reads SYGVKD. The CDR3 has 14 amino acids. V was clipped by 2 bases and J by 4 bases; unmatched bases: 3.

This clonotype was seen only a few times. A clone one base away is much larger, so this may be a read error. The chain joins TRBV6-2 or TRBV6-3 to TRBJ1-1; no reliable D call. Germline CDR1 reads MNHEY; CDR2 reads SVGEGT. The CDR3 extends over 14 amino acids. The CDR3 loop reads CASSPYPVNTGAFF. CDR3 DNA sequence: TGTGCCAGCAGCCCTTACCCGGTGAACACTGGAGCTTTCTTT.

This clonotype was counted at least ten times. V and J are TRBV7-2 and TRBJ2-5, with D possibly being TRBD1 (6 bases). Per the germline V gene, CDR1 is SGHTA and CDR2 is FQGNSA. CDR3 size: 14 residues. The germline V and J ends were trimmed by 0 bases and 5 bases, with 10 bases remaining between them. DNA of the CDR3: TGTGCCAGCAGCTTAGCGACAGGAACCGAGACCCAGTACTTC. Translating it yields CASSLATGTETQYF. Combining the CDR3 with reference TRBV7-2 and TRBJ2-5 gives the whole variable domain GAGVSQSPSNKVTEKGKDVELRCDPISGHTALYWYRQSLGQGLEFLIYFQGNSAPDKSGLPSDRFSAERTGGSVSTLTIQRTQQEDSAVYLCASSLATGTETQYFGPGTRLLVL.

This clonotype has more than one count but fewer than ten. The genes are TRBV6-2 or TRBV6-3 and TRBJ2-5; 7 nucleotides match TRBD1. V was clipped by 6 bases and J by 2 bases; unmatched bases: 9. This CDR3 is 15 amino acids long. CDR1 MNHEY and CDR2 SVGEGT come from the germline V gene. The CDR3 reads CASSLVGGGQETQYF. The CDR3 bases are TGTGCCAGCAGCCTGGTAGGGGGCGGTCAAGAGACCCAGTACTTC.

CDR3 sequence (DNA): TGTGCCACCAGCAGAGATATCAACTATGGCTACACCTTC. As protein: CATSRDINYGYTF. The rearrangement joins TRBV15 to TRBJ1-2, with unresolved D. The ends were cut back, 0 bases at V and 2 bases at J, with 4 bases in the middle. The CDR3 consists of 13 residues. Germline CDR1 is LNHNV and CDR2 is YYDKDF (reference sequence).

This clonotype occurred many times. The chain has TRBV20-1 and TRBJ2-5, with 9 nucleotides matching TRBD2. The CDR3 spans 14 residues. V shed 7 bases, J shed 5 bases, and the junction held 11 bases outside the gene matches. Looked up from germline, CDR1 is DFQATT and CDR2 is SNEGSKA (reference sequence). CDR3 amino acids: CSGDSGRGRETQYF. The CDR3, as DNA: TGCAGTGGGGATAGCGGGAGAGGGCGGGAGACCCAGTACTTC.

This clonotype was observed at least ten times. The chain links TRBV30 to TRBJ2-7; D is perhaps TRBD2 (5 bases). CDR3 length: 13 residues. Germline CDR1 GTSNPN, CDR2 SVGIG (reference sequence). V lost 1 base and J lost 6, with 13 bases in between. CDR3 bases: TGTGCCTGGAGTGACGGGGTTCGGGGCGAGCAGTACTTC. Its protein is CAWSDGVRGEQYF.

This clonotype has a handful of counts. J is TRBJ2-5 and V is TRBV5-8; no definite D call. The V gene lost 4 bases and the J gene lost 1 base, with 14 bases spanning the gap. CDR1 is SGHTS, CDR2 YDEGEE, per germline. The CDR3 runs to 15 residues. The CDR3 here is CASSARVAGQETQYF. In nucleotides, the CDR3 is TGTGCCAGCAGCGCCAGAGTAGCTGGCCAAGAGACCCAGTACTTC. Full variable domain (rest looked up from reference TRBV5-8 and TRBJ2-5): EAGVTQSPTHLIKTRGQQATLRCSPISGHTSVYWYQQALGLGLQFLLWYDEGEERNRGNFPPRFSGRQFPNYSSELNVNALELEDSALYLCASSARVAGQETQYFGPGTRLLVL.

This clonotype was detected ten times or more. This rearrangement joins TRBV28 to TRBJ2-7; 7 bases are a match to TRBD1. This CDR3 is built from 13 residues. Germline lookup yields CDR1 MDHEN and CDR2 SYDVKM. The J segment lost 3 bases and the V segment lost 8 bases, leaving 7 bases of the junction unmatched. In nucleotides, the CDR3 is TGTGCCAGCGGAAAACGGGACAGCTACGAGCAGTACTTC. This codes for CASGKRDSYEQYF. Variable domain in full (rest from reference TRBV28 and TRBJ2-7): DVKVTQSSRYLVKRTGEKVFLECVQDMDHENMFWYRQDPGLGLRLIYFSYDVKMKEKGDIPEGYSVSREKKERFSLILESASTNQTSMYLCASGKRDSYEQYFGPGTRLTVT.

V and J are TRBV6-1 and TRBJ2-5; 16 bases fit TRBD2. After removal of 6 bases from V and 4 bases from J, the junction contained 11 bases not matched to a gene. Germline lookup yields CDR1 MNHNS and CDR2 SASEGT. The CDR3 contains 18 residues. CDR3 DNA: TGTGCCAGCAGAGAGCCGGGACTAGCGGGAGGGCGAGCAGAGACCCAGTACTTC. Amino acid sequence: CASREPGLAGGRAETQYF.

Only a few counts were recorded for this clonotype. The chain employs TRBV6-1 and TRBJ2-7; D may match TRBD1 or TRBD2 (5 bases each). The CDR3 loop spans 15 amino acids. The V gene's germline CDR1 is MNHNS and CDR2 SASEGT. The V end was cut by 4 bases, the J end by 6 bases, with 19 bases between. The CDR3 sequence: CASSVLGTASSEQYF. CDR3 in DNA: TGTGCCAGCAGTGTCCTCGGGACCGCTTCTAGCGAGCAGTACTTC.

In this sample, this clonotype turned up many times. The chain recombines TRBV28 with TRBJ1-2; 8 bases line up with TRBD1. The CDR3 spans 14 residues. Trimming cost V 5 bases and J 4 bases; bases outside gene matches: 6. Looked up from germline, CDR1 is MDHEN and CDR2 is SYDVKM. The CDR3 loop is CASSPTGAVYGYTF. CDR3 sequence (DNA): TGTGCCAGCAGTCCGACAGGGGCGGTCTATGGCTACACCTTC.

In this sample, this clonotype turned up once. The chain is built from TRBV12-3 or TRBV12-4 and TRBJ2-7; 10 bases map to TRBD1. V dropped 6 bases and J dropped 3; count of bases not matched to a gene: 11. The CDR3 has 16 residues. Written as DNA, the CDR3 is TGTGCCAGCAGCCCATTACGGACAGGGGGTTACTACGAGCAGTACTTC. Its protein is CASSPLRTGGYYEQYF.

This clonotype was counted between two and nine times. The J gene is TRBJ2-7, the V gene TRBV6-1; no reliable D call. Germline CDR1 and CDR2: MNHNS and SASEGT. Trimming stripped 4 bases from V and 5 bases from J, with 15 bases between. The length of the CDR3 is 14 residues. In DNA, the CDR3 is TGTGCCAGCAGTGGAGACCTATCACTCCACGAGCAGTACTTC. Protein sequence: CASSGDLSLHEQYF.

This clonotype was seen repeatedly, ten times or more. The chain carries TRBV19 and TRBJ1-1; TRBD1 is a possible D gene (5 bases). CDR3 size: 13 residues. CDR1 LNHDA and CDR2 SQIVND come from the germline V gene (reference sequence). Trimming stripped 1 base from V and 10 bases from J, with 13 bases between. CDR3 nucleotides: TGTGCCAGTAGTATAGTCGGGCAGGGAGTAGCTTTCTTT. Translated: CASSIVGQGVAFF.

The J gene is TRBJ1-2, the V gene TRBV2; perhaps TRBD1 as D (5 bases). The ends were cut back, 3 bases at V and 6 bases at J, with 11 bases in the middle. Germline V gene data show CDR1 as SNHLY and CDR2 as FYNNEI. This CDR3 contains 13 residues. The chain's CDR3 is CASSDPAGDGYTF. The CDR3 DNA follows: TGTGCCAGCAGTGATCCGGCGGGGGATGGCTACACCTTC. The variable domain in full, completed from reference TRBV2 and TRBJ1-2, reads EPEVTQTPSHQVTQMGQEVILRCVPISNHLYFYWYRQILGQKVEFLVSFYNNEISEKSEIFDDQFSVERPDGSNFTLKIRSTKLEDSAMYFCASSDPAGDGYTFGSGTRLTVV.

Many counts were recorded for this clonotype. The chain employs TRBV27 and TRBJ2-7; 7 bases match TRBD1. Germline CDR1 is MNHEY and CDR2 is SMNVEV (reference sequence). The CDR3 extends over 15 amino acids. Trimming at V came to 7 bases and at J to 0 bases, leaving 9 bases not matched to a gene. DNA for the CDR3: TGTGCCAGCACCCCGACAGGGTACCCCTCCTACGAGCAGTACTTC. Translation gives CASTPTGYPSYEQYF.

This clonotype was seen ten or more times. CDR3 amino acids: CASSFRTSGRDTQYF. DNA of the CDR3: TGTGCCAGCAGTTTCCGAACTAGCGGGAGGGATACGCAGTATTTT. The gene calls are TRBV27 and TRBJ2-3; 12 bases agree with TRBD2. V trimming: 3 bases; J trimming: 6 bases; junction bases outside the gene matches: 4. Germline V lookup: CDR1 MNHEY, CDR2 SMNVEV (reference sequence). The CDR3 contains 15 residues.

This clonotype was seen many times. V is TRBV4-3 and J is TRBJ2-7; 9 nucleotides match TRBD2. The V segment lost 1 base and the J segment 2 bases; nucleotides outside the gene matches: 3. The length of the CDR3 is 15 residues. Germline V gene sequence: CDR1 LGHNA, CDR2 YSLEER. For the CDR3, the DNA is TGCGCCAGCAGCCAAGCGGCGGGAGGGCCCTACGAGCAGTACTTC. Translation: CASSQAAGGPYEQYF.

This clonotype has a count of ten or more. The V and J genes are TRBV12-3 or TRBV12-4 and TRBJ1-1, with TRBD1 as a possible D gene (6 bases). The V end was cut by 6 bases, the J end by 0 bases, with 11 bases between. This CDR3 is built from 14 residues. Here the CDR3 DNA reads TGTGCCAGCAGCGGGGGCGGCGTGAACACTGAAGCTTTCTTT. Its protein is CASSGGGVNTEAFF.

This clonotype was seen at least ten times. This chain uses TRBV20-1 with TRBJ2-7, with 12 positions matching TRBD1. V lost 6 bases to trimming and J lost 3 bases; unmatched junction nucleotides: 6. CDR1 DFQATT and CDR2 SNEGSKA come from the germline V gene (reference sequence). There are 14 residues in the CDR3. In nucleotides, the CDR3 is TGCAGTGCCACCGGGACAGGGGGCAACTACGAGCAGTACTTC. It codes for CSATGTGGNYEQYF.

This clonotype occurred many times. The rearrangement links TRBV6-2 or TRBV6-3 to TRBJ2-7; a weak D match, TRBD2 (6 bases). Trimming cost V 0 bases and J 5 bases, with 35 bases left between them. This CDR3 comprises 22 residues. From germline, CDR1 is MNHEY and CDR2 SVGEGT. CDR3 loop: CASSYSTSPLLEVIGSLDEQYF. The CDR3 DNA reads as TGTGCCAGCAGTTACTCGACGTCCCCGCTACTAGAGGTGATCGGGAGTCTCGACGAGCAGTACTTC.

This sequence joins TRBV6-1 and TRBJ2-5; D is unresolved. Germline assignment: CDR1 MNHNS and CDR2 SASEGT. The CDR3 is 14 residues long. Between the trimmed V and J ends, which lost 1 base and 7 bases, there was a span of 13 bases. CDR3 sequence (DNA): TGTGCCAGCAGTGAAGAAGGGATTTTTGCGACCCAGTACTTC. This translates into CASSEEGIFATQYF.

The table lists this clonotype with many counts. The V call is TRBV28, the J call TRBJ2-5; the match to TRBD1 covers 11 bases. Germline V gives CDR1 MDHEN, CDR2 SYDVKM. V was pared by 4 bases and J by 5 bases, with 18 bases of the junction left unmatched. The CDR3 has 19 residues. This CDR3 reads CASSSPGQGDRGLEETQYF. CDR3 DNA: TGTGCCAGCAGTTCCCCGGGACAGGGGGATAGGGGACTAGAGGAGACCCAGTACTTC.